These 25 T cell receptor beta chains were all obtained from the same sample, sequenced in a study of identifying expanded T cells in peripheral blood (dated by TCRdb to about 2019). Library method: the immunoSEQ multiplex PCR assay. What TCRdb holds here is the immuneACCESS table cut down to in-frame rearrangements. Part of the clones is not present; checked against another copy, under half of the missing clones reflect an unresolved V gene, and the others are unexplained. The sample yields about 89,000 clones; approximately 90% were counted once. The ten most abundant clones make up 4% of the sample. Sequencing was carried out using blood. These TCRs come from a person between 18 and 75 years old in good health.

CDR3 nucleotides: TGTGCCAGCAGGGTAGACAGTGACACTGAAGCTTTCTTT. This translates into CASRVDSDTEAFF. The chain links TRBV6-4 to TRBJ1-1, with D maybe TRBD1 (5 bases). Trimming cost V 6 bases and J 3 bases, with 11 bases left between them. Germline CDR1 MRHNA, CDR2 SNTAGT. The CDR3 consists of 13 residues.

The V gene is TRBV14, the J gene TRBJ2-2; no definite D call. CDR3 size: 13 residues. Germline V lookup: CDR1 SGHDN, CDR2 FVKESK. V lost 11 bases, J lost 0 bases, and 10 bases lay in between. CDR3 coding DNA: TGTGCCGGAAAAACATCGAACACCGGGGAGCTGTTTTTT. Translation: CAGKTSNTGELFF.

Note on this clone: Germline and junction disagree at one end, which may indicate a read error. The chain employs TRBV5-1 and TRBJ2-7; D is ambiguous. This CDR3 has 13 amino acids. Germline V gene lookup returns CDR1 SGHRS and CDR2 YFSETQ. CDR3 in DNA: TGCGCCAGCAGCTTCAGCTCGTTGGACGAGCAGTGCTTC. Protein: CASSFSSLDEQCF. Complete variable domain (other parts from reference TRBV5-1 and TRBJ2-7): KAGVTQTPRYLIKTRGQQVTLSCSPISGHRSVSWYQQTPGQGLQFLFEYFSETQRNKGNFPGRFSGRQFSNSRSEMNVSTLELGDSALYLCASSFSSLDEQCFGPGTRLTVT.

The rearrangement uses TRBV6-1 and TRBJ1-2, with D tentatively TRBD1 (5 bases). Germline CDR1 is MNHNS and CDR2 is SASEGT. The CDR3 spans 13 residues. The V end was cut by 4 bases, the J end by 2 bases, with 8 bases between. CDR3 region: CASSGDGNYGYTF. The CDR3 DNA follows: TGTGCCAGCAGTGGGGACGGGAACTATGGCTACACCTTC.

The chain carries TRBV7-6 and TRBJ2-7, with 7 bases that match TRBD1. Germline V gives CDR1 SGHVS, CDR2 FNYEAQ. J lost 2 bases, V lost 4 bases, and 5 bases had no gene match. This CDR3 has 14 amino acids. The CDR3: CASSYGGTAYEQYF. CDR3 sequence (DNA): TGTGCCAGCAGCTACGGTGGGACAGCCTACGAGCAGTACTTC.

The chain has TRBV11-2 and TRBJ2-7; D is undetermined. The CDR3 is 15 residues long. The germline CDR1 and CDR2 sequences are SGHAT and FQNNGV. V was pared by 0 bases and J by 0 bases, with 9 bases between. The CDR3 sequence is CASSLEWGSSYEQYF. DNA of the CDR3: TGTGCCAGCAGCTTAGAATGGGGTAGCTCCTACGAGCAGTACTTC.

This clone was detected only once. The V gene is TRBV7-3, the J gene TRBJ2-2; no clear D gene. The CDR3 is made up of 14 amino acids. The V gene's germline CDR1 is SGHTA and CDR2 FQGTGA. Trimming took off 1 base at V and 5 bases at J, with 8 bases between the two ends. CDR3 coding DNA: TGTGCCAGCAGCTTAAACCTCCAGACCGGGGAGCTGTTTTTT. It encodes CASSLNLQTGELFF.

The V call is TRBV2, the J call TRBJ1-3, with TRBD1 as a possible D gene (6 bases). The germline CDR1 and CDR2 sequences are SNHLY and FYNNEI. CDR3 size: 14 residues. V was trimmed by 7 bases and J by 3 bases, leaving 13 bases between them. The CDR3 reads CASNREGSGNTIYF. The CDR3 nucleotides read TGTGCCAGCAACAGGGAGGGAAGTGGAAACACCATATATTTT.

This chain connects TRBV7-9 to TRBJ2-1, with TRBD2 as a possible D gene (6 bases). V lost 1 base to trimming and J lost 12 bases, with 10 bases between them. This CDR3 comprises 12 residues. CDR1 is SEHNR, CDR2 FQNEAQ, per germline (reference sequence). CDR3 sequence: CASSLEGGWQFF. CDR3 bases: TGTGCCAGCAGCTTAGAAGGAGGGTGGCAGTTCTTC.

This clone has a handful of counts. V and J are TRBV19 and TRBJ1-5, with TRBD1 identical over 11 bases. With 6 bases clipped from V and 1 base from J, the junction kept 11 bases outside the gene matches. The CDR3 totals 18 residues. The V gene's germline CDR1 is LNHDA and CDR2 SQIVND (reference sequence). This CDR3 reads CASSPGTGGSTSNQPQHF. The CDR3, as DNA: TGTGCCAGTAGCCCCGGGACAGGGGGTTCTACGAGCAATCAGCCCCAGCATTTT.

The rearrangement joins TRBV27 to TRBJ2-4; 9 bases map to TRBD1. The germline V gene encodes CDR1 MNHEY and CDR2 SMNVEV (reference sequence). V trimming: 4 bases; J trimming: 0 bases; junction bases outside the gene matches: 4. The CDR3 is made up of 16 amino acids. The CDR3 bases are TGTGCCAGCAGTTCGGACAGGGGTATAGCCAAAAACATTCAGTACTTC. Its translation is CASSSDRGIAKNIQYF.

This chain's CDR3 is CASRASGGSGNTIYF. CDR3 bases: TGTGCCAGCAGGGCTTCGGGGGGCTCTGGAAACACCATATATTTT. The chain is built from TRBV6-1 and TRBJ1-3; D perhaps matches TRBD1 (5 bases). Trimming took off 6 bases at V and 0 bases at J, with 12 bases between the two ends. This CDR3 is built from 15 residues. Germline V gene data show CDR1 as MNHNS and CDR2 as SASEGT.

The genes are TRBV28 and TRBJ2-1; 8 positions agree with TRBD2. V dropped 5 bases and J dropped 0; count of bases not matched to a gene: 9. CDR3 size: 17 residues. Germline-derived CDR1 and CDR2 are MDHEN and SYDVKM. CDR3 nucleotide sequence: TGTGCCAGCAGTCCGAGGGGCGGGGGGAGCTCCTACAATGAGCAGTTCTTC. As protein: CASSPRGGGSSYNEQFF.

J is TRBJ2-2 and V is TRBV6-4, with 10 positions matching TRBD2. Trimming removed 5 bases from V and 3 bases from J; junction bases left unmatched: 0. Germline lookup yields CDR1 MRHNA and CDR2 SNTAGT. This CDR3 is built from 14 residues. The CDR3 here is CASSSGRDTGELFF. Here the CDR3 DNA reads TGTGCCAGCAGTAGCGGGAGGGACACCGGGGAGCTGTTTTTT.

CDR3 DNA: TGTGCCAGCAGCAAAGAAAGATGGGAGGAAATTCGACCCTATGGCTACACCTTC. Translated: CASSKERWEEIRPYGYTF. J is TRBJ1-2 and V is TRBV11-2; D is unclear. This CDR3 is 18 amino acids long. Looked up from germline, CDR1 is SGHAT and CDR2 is FQNNGV. Trimming left V 5 bases short and J 4 bases short, with 26 bases between.

The chain joins TRBV19 to TRBJ2-1, with 11 bases matching TRBD2. CDR1 LNHDA and CDR2 SQIVND come from the germline V gene (reference sequence). The CDR3 consists of 20 residues. The V gene end was trimmed by 5 bases and the J gene end by 1 base; junction bases not matched to a gene: 16. The CDR3 sequence: CASSHRGGLAEYLSYNEQFF. The CDR3 nucleotides read TGTGCCAGTAGTCATAGGGGGGGACTAGCGGAATATTTATCCTACAATGAGCAGTTCTTC.

The chain has TRBV30 and TRBJ2-2; tentative D call: TRBD1 (6 bases). The V gene lost 2 bases and the J gene lost 4 bases, with 11 bases spanning the gap. CDR3 length: 14 amino acids. The germline CDR1 and CDR2 sequences are GTSNPN and SVGIG (reference sequence). The CDR3: CAWSPGQSTGELFF. The CDR3 DNA reads TGTGCCTGGAGTCCTGGACAGAGCACCGGGGAGCTGTTTTTT. The whole variable domain, remainder taken from reference TRBV30 and TRBJ2-2, is SQTIHQWPATLVQPVGSPLSLECTVEGTSNPNLYWYRQAAGRGLQLLFYSVGIGQISSEVPQNLSASRPQDRQFILSSKKLLLSDSGFYLCAWSPGQSTGELFFGEGSRLTVL.

CDR3 bases: TGTGCCACCAGCAGAGATTATAACTATGGCTACACCTTC. The encoded protein is CATSRDYNYGYTF. The gene calls are TRBV15 and TRBJ1-2; no reliable D call. CDR1 is LNHNV and CDR2 is YYDKDF in the germline V gene (reference sequence). V lost 0 bases and J 1 base, leaving 3 bases between the germline ends. The CDR3 spans 13 residues.

This clone is a singleton in its sample. The V and J genes are TRBV27 and TRBJ2-7; perhaps TRBD1 as D (5 bases). Germline V gene sequence: CDR1 MNHEY, CDR2 SMNVEV (reference sequence). V lost 5 bases to trimming and J lost 12 bases, with 11 bases between them. CDR3 length: 10 residues. CDR3 in amino acids: CASSGHPAYF. In nucleotides, the CDR3 is TGTGCCAGCAGTGGACACCCCGCGTACTTC.

The chain has TRBV5-4 and TRBJ2-7; 8 nucleotides line up with TRBD2. The germline CDR1 and CDR2 sequences are SGHNT and YYREEE (reference sequence). The CDR3 covers 13 residues. V dropped 0 bases and J dropped 11; count of bases not matched to a gene: 7. Here the CDR3 reads CASSLDRGGLEYF. The CDR3 bases are TGTGCCAGCAGCTTGGATCGGGGGGGATTGGAGTACTTC. Combining the CDR3 with reference TRBV5-4 and TRBJ2-7 gives the whole variable domain ETGVTQSPTHLIKTRGQQVTLRCSSQSGHNTVSWYQQALGQGPQFIFQYYREEENGRGNFPPRFSGLQFPNYSSELNVNALELDDSALYLCASSLDRGGLEYFGPGTRLTVT.

This clone showed up just once. This chain uses TRBV7-3 with TRBJ2-1; tentatively, D is TRBD1 or TRBD2 (5 bases each). Germline values: CDR1 SGHTA, CDR2 FQGTGA. V lost 6 bases and J lost 9, with 15 bases in between. The CDR3 length is 13 residues. CDR3 sequence: CASSRPSGSEQFF. The CDR3 coding sequence is TGTGCCAGCAGTCGTCCCTCAGGGAGTGAGCAGTTCTTC.

This clone has a handful of counts. The V gene is TRBV19, the J gene TRBJ2-7; no definite D call. The CDR3 consists of 14 residues. V lost 2 bases and J lost 1, with 9 bases in between. Germline V gives CDR1 LNHDA, CDR2 SQIVND (reference sequence). CDR3 sequence: CASSISDGSYEQYF. CDR3 coding DNA: TGTGCCAGTAGTATATCTGACGGATCCTACGAGCAGTACTTC. Full variable domain (rest looked up from reference TRBV19 and TRBJ2-7): DGGITQSPKYLFRKEGQNVTLSCEQNLNHDAMYWYRQDPGQGLRLIYYSQIVNDFQKGDIAEGYSVSREKKESFPLTVTSAQKNPTAFYLCASSISDGSYEQYFGPGTRLTVT.

The V gene is TRBV9, the J gene TRBJ1-1; D gene unclear. The CDR3 extends over 11 amino acids. Germline lookup yields CDR1 SGDLS and CDR2 YYNGEE. Trimming cost V 3 bases and J 9 bases, with 9 bases left between them. CDR3 bases: TGTGCCAGCAGCGAGGGTACCCAAGCTTTCTTT. Its protein is CASSEGTQAFF.

This rearrangement joins TRBV6-4 to TRBJ2-6, with a weak D call TRBD2 (5 bases). The CDR3 consists of 15 residues. V was clipped by 5 bases and J by 2 bases, with 10 bases between them. Germline V gives CDR1 MRHNA, CDR2 SNTAGT. CDR3 in amino acids: CASSSTNTGANVLTF. In nucleotides, the CDR3 is TGTGCCAGCAGTTCGACTAATACTGGGGCCAACGTCCTGACTTTC.

The chain couples TRBV19 to TRBJ2-2, with D uncertain. The CDR3 is 18 residues long. V dropped 5 bases and J dropped 0 bases, with 19 bases sitting between them. Looked up from germline, CDR1 is LNHDA and CDR2 is SQIVND (reference sequence). The CDR3 region is CASSPPRIRYSNTGELFF. CDR3 in DNA: TGTGCCAGTAGTCCCCCTAGGATCAGGTACTCGAACACCGGGGAGCTGTTTTTT.